What follows describes a single T cell receptor beta chain. Antigen specificity is unknown. A much larger clone lies a single base off, so this may be a read error. Germline values: CDR1 MGHDK, CDR2 SYGVNS. The CDR3 sequence is 15 residues long. The library was built from roughly 400 ng RNA with molecular barcoded adaptors for alpha/delta and beta/gamma chains. TCRdb called the reads again in MiXCR, with one record for every CDR3 protein. The data show fewer than 150,000 distinct CDR3 sequences, around 13% seen once. Bone marrow was sampled from every patient at the time of active disease. These data are taken from a study of read filtering for tumor transcriptome and immune sequencing. The study, taken as a whole, reports: Dropping single-read clonotypes raised IR-seq and RNA-seq shared-clonotype correlation.

This TCR was sampled from a donor at least 40 years old with multiple myeloma. This chain uses TRBV25-1 with TRBJ2-3; D tentatively fits TRBD1 or TRBD2 (5 bases each). Input material: a population of CD138-negative cells sorted from bone marrow. CDR3 DNA: TGTGCCAGCAGTGAAAATTGGGGGTACGCAGATGCGCAGTATTTT. Its translation: CASSENWGYADAQYF.